A single sample gave rise to the 19 T cell receptor beta chains below, sequenced in a study of tumor T cells in aggressive B-cell lymphoma. This table comes from immunoSEQ multiplex PCR, and its TCRdb copy is limited to in-frame clones, with some not included. The sample has about 4,000 clones; roughly 88% are singletons. Sequenced material: tumor tissue. The origin of the receptors is an adult with diffuse large B cell lymphoma.

The V gene is TRBV15, the J gene TRBJ1-5; D is unclear. With 5 bases removed from V and 5 bases from J, the gap between germline ends came to 19 bases. CDR3 length: 16 amino acids. CDR1 and CDR2 (germline): LNHNV, YYDKDF (reference sequence). The DNA of the CDR3 is TGTGCCACCAGCGGTATGGGCTGGTACAGAGATCAGCCCCAGCATTTT. Protein: CATSGMGWYRDQPQHF.

J is TRBJ2-7 and V is TRBV9; TRBD1 matches at 8 bases. CDR1 is SGDLS and CDR2 is YYNGEE in the germline V gene. Trimming at V came to 4 bases and at J to 4 bases, leaving 7 bases not matched to a gene. The length of the CDR3 is 14 residues. This CDR3 reads CASSPGQGAYEQYF. DNA of the CDR3: TGTGCCAGCAGCCCCGGCCAGGGGGCTTACGAGCAGTACTTC.

The chain couples TRBV5-1 to TRBJ2-7, with 7 bases aligning to TRBD2. This CDR3 is 15 amino acids long. CDR1 SGHRS and CDR2 YFSETQ come from the germline V gene. Trimming removed 4 bases from V and 2 bases from J; junction bases left unmatched: 9. DNA for the CDR3: TGCGCCAGCAGCGCGGGAGAGCGTGTGGCCTACGAGCAGTACTTC. This encodes CASSAGERVAYEQYF.

V gene TRBV2 combines with J gene TRBJ1-2, with D unresolved. CDR3 length equals 20 residues. The V gene lost 4 bases and the J gene lost 9 bases, with 36 bases spanning the gap. CDR1 and CDR2 from the germline V gene are SNHLY and FYNNEI. CDR3 sequence reads: CASSGYADGELDDGLLRYTF. In DNA form, the CDR3 reads TGTGCCAGCAGTGGATACGCCGATGGTGAGCTAGATGATGGCCTCCTCCGCTACACCTTC.

The V and J genes are TRBV11-2 and TRBJ2-7; TRBD2 matches 9 bases. This CDR3 comprises 15 residues. Trimming removed 5 bases from V and 3 bases from J; junction bases left unmatched: 8. Germline V CDR1 and CDR2: SGHAT, FQNNGV. CDR3 sequence (DNA): TGTGCCAGCAGCGAAGCGGGGGGCCCATTCTACGAGCAGTACTTC. This encodes CASSEAGGPFYEQYF.

A single count supports this clone. This rearrangement joins TRBV9 to TRBJ1-1; possible D gene TRBD1, 5 bases. V was trimmed by 3 bases and J by 1 base, leaving 7 bases between them. CDR3 size: 13 residues. Germline CDR1 SGDLS, CDR2 YYNGEE. The CDR3 coding sequence is TGTGCCAGCAGCGGCGGGGGGAACACTGAAGCTTTCTTT. Amino acid sequence: CASSGGGNTEAFF.

This chain links TRBV28 with TRBJ1-2, with 8 bases aligning to TRBD1. Germline CDR1 is MDHEN and CDR2 is SYDVKM. This CDR3 has 16 residues. J lost 4 bases, V lost 3 bases, and 10 bases had no gene match. CDR3 DNA: TGTGCCAGCAGTTTTCGGTCTCGGGACAGGCGCTATGGCTACACCTTC. This sequence encodes CASSFRSRDRRYGYTF.

The chain joins TRBV4-3 to TRBJ1-4; D is perhaps TRBD1 (5 bases). The CDR3 has 12 amino acids. The V end lost 4 bases, the J end lost 7 bases, and 7 bases lay between the germline ends. Germline V gene sequence: CDR1 LGHNA, CDR2 YSLEER. The CDR3 DNA reads as TGCGCCAGCAGCCTGGGGGGTGAAAAACTGTTTTTT. It specifies CASSLGGEKLFF.

The V gene is TRBV5-1, the J gene TRBJ2-3; 10 bases match TRBD1. This CDR3 spans 17 amino acids. The J segment lost 5 bases and the V segment lost 1 base, leaving 10 bases of the junction unmatched. The germline V gene has CDR1 SGHRS and CDR2 YFSETQ. The CDR3 nucleotides are TGCGCCAGCAGCTTGAAATGGGACAGGGGCGTACGAGATACGCAGTATTTT. Translation: CASSLKWDRGVRDTQYF.

V and J are TRBV4-3 and TRBJ2-4; 10 positions match TRBD2. The CDR3 is made up of 16 amino acids. After removal of 2 bases from V and 6 bases from J, the junction contained 7 bases not matched to a gene. Germline CDR1 is LGHNA and CDR2 is YSLEER. The CDR3: CASSQSLAGAVNIQYF. DNA of the CDR3: TGCGCCAGCAGCCAAAGCCTAGCGGGGGCAGTAAACATTCAGTACTTC.

The V and J genes are TRBV5-1 and TRBJ2-7; TRBD2 matches 7 bases. The V and J ends lost 3 bases and 0 bases, in that order; junction bases with no gene match: 6. The CDR3 is 15 amino acids. The germline gives CDR1 SGHRS, CDR2 YFSETQ. The CDR3 nucleotides read TGCGCCAGCAGCTCCTGGACTAGTCGCTCCTACGAGCAGTACTTC. This gives the protein CASSSWTSRSYEQYF. The full variable domain, its missing parts supplied by reference TRBV5-1 and TRBJ2-7, is KAGVTQTPRYLIKTRGQQVTLSCSPISGHRSVSWYQQTPGQGLQFLFEYFSETQRNKGNFPGRFSGRQFSNSRSEMNVSTLELGDSALYLCASSSWTSRSYEQYFGPGTRLTVT.

The CDR3 reads CASSKTGGLGGNIQYF. For the CDR3, the DNA is TGTGCCAGCAGCAAAACAGGGGGTCTGGGCGGAAACATTCAGTACTTC. The chain recombines TRBV14 with TRBJ2-4, with TRBD1 identical over 8 bases. Germline assignment: CDR1 SGHDN and CDR2 FVKESK. The CDR3 covers 16 residues. The trim removed 5 bases at V and 6 bases at J, leaving 12 bases unmatched.

The V and J genes are TRBV5-1 and TRBJ2-7, with a tentative D call TRBD1 (5 bases). The CDR3 is 16 amino acids. V lost 0 bases and J 4 bases, leaving 17 bases between the germline ends. The germline V gene encodes CDR1 SGHRS and CDR2 YFSETQ. The chain's CDR3 is CASSLATGLLAYEQYF. In DNA, the CDR3 is TGCGCCAGCAGCTTGGCAACAGGCCTCCTTGCTTACGAGCAGTACTTC.

The rearrangement uses TRBV9 and TRBJ2-3, with 13 bases lining up with TRBD2. The CDR3 consists of 17 residues. Germline V gives CDR1 SGDLS, CDR2 YYNGEE. The V segment lost 0 bases and the J segment 3 bases; nucleotides outside the gene matches: 4. CDR3 residues: CASSVEGTSGETDTQYF. The CDR3, as DNA: TGTGCCAGCAGCGTAGAGGGGACTAGCGGGGAGACAGATACGCAGTATTTT.

The rearrangement joins TRBV11-2 to TRBJ2-3; 7 positions agree with TRBD2. In germline, CDR1 is SGHAT, CDR2 FQNNGV. The CDR3 spans 17 residues. Trimming took 0 bases from V and 2 from J; bases not matched to a gene: 8. The CDR3: CASSLDRVGGYTDTQYF. CDR3 nucleotide sequence: TGTGCCAGCAGCTTAGATCGGGTCGGGGGGTACACAGATACGCAGTATTTT.

This chain connects TRBV2 to TRBJ1-1; maybe TRBD1 (5 bases). The CDR3 spans 14 residues. The germline V gene has CDR1 SNHLY and CDR2 FYNNEI. V was pared by 3 bases and J by 3 bases, with 11 bases between. The CDR3 loop is CASSDQGGYTEAFF. The CDR3 DNA follows: TGTGCCAGCAGTGATCAGGGAGGATACACTGAAGCTTTCTTT.

This clone was seen once. The chain carries TRBV7-6 and TRBJ1-1; the D is unclear. CDR3 length: 13 residues. V was clipped by 5 bases and J by 0 bases, with 7 bases between them. CDR1 and CDR2 (germline): SGHVS, FNYEAQ. CDR3 DNA: TGTGCCAGCAGCCGCGGTGTGAACACTGAAGCTTTCTTT. Translating it yields CASSRGVNTEAFF. Looking up the rest from reference TRBV7-6 and TRBJ1-1 gives the full variable domain: GAGVSQSPRYKVTKRGQDVALRCDPISGHVSLYWYRQALGQGPEFLTYFNYEAQQDKSGLPNDRFSAERPEGSISTLTIQRTEQRDSAMYRCASSRGVNTEAFFGQGTRLTVV.

This chain connects TRBV29-1 to TRBJ1-1; no clear D gene. The CDR3 loop spans 11 amino acids. Germline V gene sequence: CDR1 SQVTM, CDR2 ANQGSEA. The V and J ends lost 8 bases and 1 base respectively, with 8 bases between them. In DNA, the CDR3 is TGCAGCCTACAGTCGAACACTGAAGCTTTCTTT. Translation gives CSLQSNTEAFF.

V gene TRBV5-6 combines with J gene TRBJ1-1; 7 nucleotides align to TRBD1. The CDR3 is 15 residues long. V was pared by 9 bases and J by 0 bases, with 11 bases of the junction left unmatched. Germline CDR1 and CDR2: SGHDT and YYEEEE. In DNA form, the CDR3 reads TGTGCCATATCCCACAGGGGCAGCATGAACACTGAAGCTTTCTTT. It specifies CAISHRGSMNTEAFF.